This TCR beta chain was recovered during a study of blood T cells in healthy people across ages. Study-level points and caveats: Long-lived donors had more naive CD4+ cells and higher diversity than aged donors. A roughly linear age-dependent decrease characterized TCR beta diversity per million T cells. Unknown donor CMV status possibly confounded expanded clonotype changes.

V dropped 3 bases and J dropped 4 bases, with 16 bases sitting between them. The CDR3 runs 16 residues. Each sample had at least 6 million PBMCs isolated. Primed by a sample-barcoded 5' primer and a J-beta primer mix, a second PCR proceeded for about 7 to 11 cycles. One entry per CDR3 protein, called by TCRdb with MiXCR from the 5' RACE reads. This sample carries about 1,400,000 distinct CDR3 sequences, around 42% of them seen once, and the ten largest clones take 7% to 9.5%. With regard to this clonotype: The antigen remains unidentified.

The sample comprised blood. This TCR came from a woman aged 18-35 years in good health. The chain couples TRBV12-3 or TRBV12-4 to TRBJ2-1, with D possibly TRBD2 on 6 matching bases. CDR3: CASSLGSGRVYNEQFF. In DNA, the CDR3 is TGTGCCAGCAGTTTGGGTTCCGGGAGAGTGTACAATGAGCAGTTCTTC.